In its sample, the clone carrying this T cell receptor (beta chain) was seen many times. This CDR3 region has 15 residues. The germline V and J ends were trimmed by 0 bases and 3 bases, with 9 bases remaining between them. Germline CDR1 MNHEY, CDR2 SVGEGT. This entry is derived from a study of early T cells in non-severe SARS-CoV-2 infection. The wider study: From unsorted whole blood, bulk RNA was sequenced, and the chains remained unpaired.

Each CDR3 protein gets one entry after TCRdb re-called the 5' RACE reads with MiXCR. The table shows 40,000 to 45,000 distinct CDR3 sequences, with about 5.9% occurring only once. The sample consisted of whole blood, taken at baseline. The sequence came from an adult who was a healthcare worker with PCR-confirmed SARS-CoV-2 infection or an uninfected control (not recorded which). The chain recombines TRBV6-2 or TRBV6-3 with TRBJ2-4, with D unclear. The CDR3 bases are TGTGCCAGCAGTTACTCGTCCTTGGGCAAAAACATTCAGTACTTC. It yields the protein CASSYSSLGKNIQYF.